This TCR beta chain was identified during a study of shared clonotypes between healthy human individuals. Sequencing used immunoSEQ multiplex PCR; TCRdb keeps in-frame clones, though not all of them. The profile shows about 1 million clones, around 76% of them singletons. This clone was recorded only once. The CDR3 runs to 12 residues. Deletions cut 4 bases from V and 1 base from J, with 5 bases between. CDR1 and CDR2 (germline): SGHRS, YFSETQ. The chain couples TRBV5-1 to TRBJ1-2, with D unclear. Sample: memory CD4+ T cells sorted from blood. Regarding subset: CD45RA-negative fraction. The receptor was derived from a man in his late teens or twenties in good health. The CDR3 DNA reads TGCGCCAGCAGCGAGGGTAACTATGGCTACACCTTC. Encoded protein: CASSEGNYGYTF.